This T cell receptor (beta chain) was found in a study of blood T cell repertoires in COVID-19 (dated by TCRdb to about 2020). Context from the whole study: Samples covering the acute and convalescent phases of COVID-19 were provided by collaborators in the United States, Italy and Spain. The repertoires were made available in a free public database intended to serve as a resource for research on the immune response to SARS-CoV-2. Sample metadata almost always included a de-identified subject ID, COVID-19 status, age in years and sex. The samples were drawn from the first 160 participants of the ongoing ImmuneRACE study and from some 1,300 subjects provided by 6 global collaborators. Subjects who had been exposed to COVID-19, were actively infected with it, or had recovered from it provided the deeply sampled blood TCRbeta repertoires that made up the dataset. The prospective study material was composed of cDNA or gDNA derived from T cells, B-cell-depleted T cells, or PBMCs. Where available, HLA class I and class II types were obtained from metadata supplied by the sample provider rather than from assay-based typing. The paper's findings and limits, for the study overall: The amount of clinical and demographic metadata varied by source and participant and was provided uncurated.

V loses 5 bases at its end and J loses 5 bases; junction bases beyond the gene matches: 8. The CDR3 contains 15 residues, cysteine and phenylalanine counted. The read is trimmed to its CDR3 DNA, 45 bases read in frame from base 1. From the germline V gene, CDR1 is MDHEN and CDR2 is SYDVKM. As regards this clone: Its antigen is not yet known. No much larger clone is present one base from it, and per-base qualities are unavailable.

Each collaborating institution followed its own protocols to collect whole blood in K2EDTA tubes. For TCRbeta analysis, collaborator samples were shipped as frozen whole blood, as isolated PBMCs, or as DNA extracted from either sample type. TCRbeta CDR3 regions were amplified from genomic DNA by means of the immunoSEQ Assay, a bias-controlled multiplex PCR. As for how the authors treated the data: The number of nucleated cells in each sample was estimated from the amplification of reference gene primers within the assay. To quantify the absolute abundance of each unique TCRbeta CDR3 rearrangement, sequence reads were collapsed and filtered. For each sample, productive Simpson clonality was calculated as the square root of Simpson's diversity index across productive rearrangements. As stored in TCRdb, this immuneACCESS dataset retains in-frame rearrangements with V and J assigned. A fraction of the clones does not appear; measured against another copy, unresolved V genes explain less than half of the discrepancy, and the remainder lacks a known reason. For V, J and clone size, that table is used; D and trimming come from the DNA. The table for this sample lists more than 200,000 clones; around 85% of them were counted only once. The ten biggest clones cover around 8.9% of the sample.

This chain is built from TRBV28 and TRBJ2-7; TRBD1 aligns with 11 central bases. Specimen: peripheral blood. This TCR derives from a man older than 75 with acute or convalescent COVID-19. CDR3 reads: CASSTPGTGGNEQYF. The nucleotide sequence is given as TGTGCCAGCAGTACCCCCGGGACAGGGGGAAACGAGCAGTACTTC.